This T cell receptor (beta chain) originates from a study of chemoradiotherapy in HPV16-positive cancers. Study-wide background: Candidate HPV-specific clones and shared TCR motifs came from two HPV16-positive patients. Study findings and constraints: Candidate HPV-specific clones and E7-related TCR motifs grew in tumor during treatment.

TCRdb's table, derived via immunoSEQ multiplex PCR, lists solely in-frame clones and lacks some. The sample consists of 17,000 or so clones, roughly two thirds of them appearing once. Comments on this clone: Antigen specificity is unknown.

The sequencing used tumor tissue, collected from a patient who underwent chemoradiotherapy. This TCR derives from a human donor with HPV-associated anogenital cancer.

This CDR3 reads CARSLGITSYEQYF. The DNA of the CDR3 is TGTGCCAGAAGCTTGGGGATAACTTCCTACGAGCAGTACTTC. The chain couples TRBV5-3 to TRBJ2-5; D remains ambiguous. The end of the DNA fits TRBJ2-7 better, so the J call may be wrong. TRBV5-3 is flagged as an ORF with uncertain function. The CDR3 has 14 residues.